The entry that follows covers one T cell receptor beta chain sequence. The data stem from a study of blood T cell repertoires in COVID-19. Overall study context: The samples span acute and convalescent COVID-19 from the United States, Italy and Spain.

TCRdb keeps only in-frame clones here, not all; method: immunoSEQ multiplex PCR. The table shows some 420,000 clones, with approximately 90% occurring only once. This CDR3 region has 15 residues. Germline-derived CDR1 and CDR2 are SGHAT and FQNNGV. V shed 6 bases and J shed 10 bases, with 25 bases lying between them. The sequenced sample consisted of PBMCs or T cells enriched from blood (not recorded which). The chain couples TRBV11-2 to TRBJ2-7; possibly TRBD2 for D (6 bases). This receptor was identified in a man aged 25 to 45 who had recovered from COVID-19. The CDR3 loop reads CASRGKGLAPNRQYF. In nucleotides, the CDR3 is TGTGCCAGCAGGGGGAAAGGGCTAGCGCCAAACCGACAGTACTTC.